Listed below are T cell receptor beta chains from one sample, sequenced in a study of T cells after yellow fever vaccination. TCRdb processed the 5' RACE reads anew with MiXCR; each CDR3 protein has one entry. There are around 310,000 distinct CDR3 sequences in the sample; over 8% occur only once, and more than 15% lies in the top ten. This specimen consisted of PBMCs, obtained on the day of the first yellow fever vaccination. The receptors derive from a man younger than 30 who received the YFV17D yellow fever vaccine. The CDR3 runs from the conserved cysteine through the conserved F or W. A D gene is named only where the DNA matches it firmly. Clone sizes are given selectively: once, few, many, or a class where the clone is expanded.

few . TRBJ1-6 TRBV6-1 TGTGCCAGCACCCCAGGGCGGAATTCACCCCTCCACTTT CASTPGRNSPLHF
few TRBD1 TRBJ2-7 TRBV6-1 TGTGCCAGCAGTGACGCAGGGGGCTCCTACGAGCAGTACTTC CASSDAGGSYEQYF
. . TRBJ2-1 TRBV7-9 TGTGCCAGCAGCCAGCTAATGGTCGGGGCTGAGCAGTTCTTC CASSQLMVGAEQFF
many . TRBJ2-4 TRBV19 TGTGCCAGTAGTATCACAGGGGGGGTAGCCAAAAACATTCAGTACTTC CASSITGGVAKNIQYF
few . TRBJ2-7 TRBV30 TGTGCCTGGACCGGCGGGGGCTATGGGGAGCAGTACTTC CAWTGGGYGEQYF
many . TRBJ1-5 TRBV9 TGTGCCAGCAGCGTAACAGCAGGGCGCAATCAGCCCCAGCATTTT CASSVTAGRNQPQHF
few . TRBJ1-4 TRBV3-1 TGTGCCAGCAGCCAGGGGACTAATGAAAAACTGTTTTTT CASSQGTNEKLFF
many . TRBJ2-5 TRBV12-3/TRBV12-4 TGTGCCAGCAGTCTAATGGGGACCCAGTACTTC CASSLMGTQYF
few . TRBJ2-5 TRBV5-4 TGTGCCAGCAGCTCACCCCGGACACTAGAGACCCAGTACTTC CASSSPRTLETQYF
. TRBD2 TRBJ2-1 TRBV4-2 TGTGCCAGCAGCCAAGAAGCGGGGTTCTCCTACAATGAGCAGTTCTTC CASSQEAGFSYNEQFF
. TRBD1 TRBJ2-3 TRBV4-1 TGCGCCAGCAGCGACGGGACAGCATGGGCCGATACGCAGTATTTT CASSDGTAWADTQYF
few TRBD2 TRBJ2-1 TRBV7-2 TGTGCCAGCACCCGTTCGGGGGGGCTTGAGCAGTTCTTC CASTRSGGLEQFF
. . TRBJ2-5 TRBV6-5 TGTGCCAGCAGTTCGAAACCACAGGTGGGGGAGACCCAGTACTTC CASSSKPQVGETQYF
few TRBD1 TRBJ2-5 TRBV6-5 TGTGCCAGCAGTTACCGCAGGGGGGAGACCCAGTACTTC CASSYRRGETQYF
. . TRBJ2-3 TRBV5-1 TGCGCCAGCCGGGGTGAGGGGGCAGATACGCAGTATTTT CASRGEGADTQYF
many . TRBJ2-7 TRBV13 TGTGCCAGCAGCTCAGGGGGGGGCGAGCAGTACTTC CASSSGGGEQYF
. TRBD2 TRBJ2-5 TRBV5-4 TGTGCCAGCAGCTTCTTTGCGGGGGGCACGCAAGAGACCCAGTACTTC CASSFFAGGTQETQYF
many TRBD2 TRBJ2-5 TRBV7-9 TGTGCCAGCAGCTTAATCAGCGGGGGGCCCTGGGGAGAGACCCAGTACTTC CASSLISGGPWGETQYF
many . TRBJ2-5 TRBV5-5 TGTGCCAGCAGCGGGAGAGGGCTTTCTGAGACCCAGTACTTC CASSGRGLSETQYF
few . TRBJ1-4 TRBV7-9 TGTGCCAGCAGCGCGGAGTATGAAAAACTGTTTTTT CASSAEYEKLFF
few TRBD1 TRBJ1-2 TRBV7-2 TGTGCCAGCAGCTTATTCGCGGGGAGACAGGGGAATGGCTACACCTTC CASSLFAGRQGNGYTF
few . TRBJ2-3 TRBV6-1 TGTGCCAGCAGCCTACGTCCGACAGCCTACCAGGATACGCAGTATTTT CASSLRPTAYQDTQYF
. . TRBJ2-3 TRBV6-1 TGTGCCAGCAGCGAACAGGGAAAAGATACGCAGTATTTT CASSEQGKDTQYF
many . TRBJ1-3 TRBV12-3/TRBV12-4 TGTGCCAGCAGCTTCTCTGGAAACACCATATATTTT CASSFSGNTIYF
many . TRBJ2-1 TRBV7-2 TGTGCCAGCAGCTTAGAGGGTCCCCAGTTCTTC CASSLEGPQFF
few . TRBJ2-3 TRBV5-1 TGCGCCAGCAGCTTGGGAAGACAGGCCGGGGGTACAGATACGCAGTATTTT CASSLGRQAGGTDTQYF
many . TRBJ1-5 TRBV4-3 TGCGCCAGCAGCCAAGATCTTAGCAATCAGCCCCAGCATTTT CASSQDLSNQPQHF
. TRBD1 TRBJ2-5 TRBV4-2 TGTGCCAGCAGCCAAGATCAGCGGGACAGGGGATCGCAGGAGACCCAGTACTTC CASSQDQRDRGSQETQYF
. TRBD1 TRBJ1-6 TRBV12-3/TRBV12-4 TGTGCCAGCAGTCGAATATCCGGGACAGGGGAATCACCCCTCCACTTT CASSRISGTGESPLHF
few TRBD1 TRBJ1-1 TRBV6-5 TGTGCCAGCAGTTACTCCTTGCCGCCCCAGACAGGGGACACTGAAGCTTTCTTT CASSYSLPPQTGDTEAFF
few TRBD1 TRBJ1-2 TRBV20-1 TGCAGTGCTAAGGGGGCAACAAACTATGGCTACACCTTC CSAKGATNYGYTF
. . TRBJ2-1 TRBV4-3 TGCGCCAGCAGCCGCCGGACAGAGGGCAATGAGCAGTTCTTC CASSRRTEGNEQFF
. . TRBJ2-1 TRBV5-4 TGTGCCAGCAGTGGCAGGGGCCCCCCCTACTACAATGAGCAGTTCTTC CASSGRGPPYYNEQFF
. . TRBJ2-7 TRBV12-3/TRBV12-4 TGTGCCAGGAGCATTTGGATGCCCTACGAGCAGTACTTC CARSIWMPYEQYF
. . TRBJ2-2 TRBV7-2 TGTGCCAGCAGCTTAGCCGGGACACTCACCGGGGAGCTGTTTTTT CASSLAGTLTGELFF
. TRBD2 TRBJ2-5 TRBV12-3/TRBV12-4 TGTGCCAGCAGTTTCGTCAGCGGGGGACAAGAGACCCAGTACTTC CASSFVSGGQETQYF
. TRBD1 TRBJ1-1 TRBV20-1 TGCAGTGCTAGGGAAGGGACAGGGGGCCCGAACACTGAAGCTTTCTTT CSAREGTGGPNTEAFF
many . TRBJ2-3 TRBV20-1 TGCAGTGCTAGAGCAGGCACAGATACGCAGTATTTT CSARAGTDTQYF
. . TRBJ2-6 TRBV7-2 TGTGCCAGCAGTGCAGTCGGGGCCAACGTCCTGACTTTC CASSAVGANVLTF
few . TRBJ2-1 TRBV5-1 TGCGCCAGTAGGGTGGGCGTTAGGGCTGAGCAGTTCTTC CASRVGVRAEQFF
many . TRBJ1-6 TRBV7-2 TGTGCCAGCAGCTTAACAACCGCCCCACCCCTCCACTTT CASSLTTAPPLHF